The rows below give T cell receptor beta chains drawn from one sample of a study of T cells after posttransplantation cyclophosphamide. Some clones are missing from TCRdb's copy, which holds only in-frame ones; the method was immunoSEQ multiplex PCR. The record shows approximately 24,000 clones for this sample, with no singletons present. Sequences were obtained from PBMCs. The receptors were sampled from a woman in her fifties or sixties in good health, CMV-negative, and a related stem cell transplant donor. Both conserved end residues are part of each CDR3. Fields, in order: CDR3 protein, V gene.

CDR3aa: CASNLYRARYGYTF
v_gene: TRBV28

CDR3aa: CASSLSRAGGTEAFF
v_gene: TRBV28

CDR3aa: CASSLVDSSYEQYF
v_gene: TRBV28

CDR3aa: CASSQDWDSYYGYTF
v_gene: TRBV4-2

CDR3aa: CASSLSMAEQAETQYF
v_gene: TRBV6-6

CDR3aa: CASSATSTDEQFF
v_gene: TRBV13

CDR3aa: CASSQAWGREEFF
v_gene: TRBV4-3

CDR3aa: CASSPQGEETQYF
v_gene: TRBV5-1

CDR3aa: CASSLFVGLANVLTF
v_gene: TRBV5-5

CDR3aa: CASSTHLVPPLHF
v_gene: TRBV28

CDR3aa: CASSTRQGGETQYF
v_gene: TRBV19

CDR3aa: CASYRDGYGYTF
v_gene: TRBV6-4

CDR3aa: CASSPYGQDRFEQYF
v_gene: TRBV27

CDR3aa: CASRAGGTTNYGYTF
v_gene: TRBV7-3

CDR3aa: CASSYSTTTPYEQYF
v_gene: TRBV6-5

CDR3aa: CASSQDTGWNYGYTF
v_gene: TRBV4-3

CDR3aa: CASSQDGGGEDSPLHF
v_gene: TRBV4-3

CDR3aa: CASSFTAGVRSPLHF
v_gene: TRBV28

CDR3aa: CASSSRGSGSGETQYF
v_gene: TRBV5-1

CDR3aa: CAWTSGSLYNEQFF
v_gene: TRBV30

CDR3aa: CSVRLAGGGSEQFF
v_gene: TRBV29-1

CDR3aa: CATSRDGTGVNGYTF
v_gene: TRBV15

CDR3aa: CASSLYRGNEAFF
v_gene: TRBV28

CDR3aa: CASSSGTGFGANVLTF
v_gene: TRBV11-2

CDR3aa: CASSLGVGGGWTYNEQFF
v_gene: TRBV13

CDR3aa: CASSLVSGGLAGNQPQHF
v_gene: TRBV28

CDR3aa: CASSSTGTQETQYF
v_gene: TRBV6-6

CDR3aa: CASSLSSAGGQETQYF
v_gene: TRBV28